The 31 T cell receptor beta chains below all came from one sample that was sequenced in a study of monozygotic twins with inflammatory bowel disease. TCRdb re-called the 5' RACE reads; every CDR3 protein appears as one record, without DNA. This sample contains about 450,000 distinct CDR3 sequences. The sample comprised blood. The receptors come from a human donor with ulcerative colitis or Crohn's disease, or a healthy co-twin of an affected twin (not recorded which).

J is TRBJ2-5 and V is TRBV20-1. Germline lookup yields CDR1 DFQATT and CDR2 SNEGSKA (reference sequence). CDR3 length: 12 residues. This CDR3 reads CSASLWQETQYF.

The rearrangement links TRBV12-3 or TRBV12-4 to TRBJ2-1; TCRdb returns TRBD1, unconfirmable since there is no DNA. The CDR3 spans 15 residues. The CDR3 sequence is CASSARQVAYNEQFF.

V and J are TRBV5-1 and TRBJ2-7. Germline CDR1 is SGHRS and CDR2 is YFSETQ. The CDR3 sequence is 14 residues long. CDR3 protein: CASSLDPDSYEQYF.

The chain is built from TRBV10-3 and TRBJ1-1. This CDR3 contains 13 residues. Germline V gene lookup returns CDR1 ENHRY and CDR2 SYGVKD. CDR3 sequence reads: CAIKPGTVGEAFF.

This chain uses TRBV6-2 or TRBV6-3 with TRBJ1-2. The CDR3 runs to 13 residues. Germline V gene data show CDR1 as MNHEY and CDR2 as SVGEGT. The CDR3 is CATRIGANYGYTF.

This chain joins TRBV20-1 and TRBJ2-1; TCRdb picks TRBD2, but there is no DNA to check that call. Germline CDR1 is DFQATT and CDR2 is SNEGSKA (reference sequence). The CDR3 has 15 amino acids. CDR3: CSARIRAGGPREQFF.

The chain carries TRBV5-6 and TRBJ1-3. The CDR3 covers 16 residues. CDR1 and CDR2 from the germline V gene are SGHDT and YYEEEE. The CDR3: CASSLRLESSGNTIYF.

V and J are TRBV18 and TRBJ1-1. This CDR3 has 15 amino acids. Germline CDR1 is KGHSH and CDR2 is LQKENI. CDR3 residues: CASSLATQPNTEAFF.

The chain is built from TRBV7-2 and TRBJ2-7. This CDR3 has 13 amino acids. CDR1 SGHTA and CDR2 FQGNSA come from the germline V gene. CDR3 sequence reads: CASSLVKVDEQYF.

The chain is built from TRBV7-7 and TRBJ1-5; TCRdb proposes TRBD1, but this gene call is untestable without DNA. The CDR3 length is 18 residues. Germline V gene sequence: CDR1 SSHAT, CDR2 FNYEAQ (reference sequence). CDR3 amino acids: CASSPRDSKTYYNQPQHF.

This chain joins TRBV5-1 and TRBJ2-1; the TCRdb call, TRBD2, lacks DNA for checking. This CDR3 region has 19 residues. CDR1 SGHRS and CDR2 YFSETQ come from the germline V gene. CDR3 sequence: CASSLDRTSGRSSYNEQFF.

V usage is TRBV12-3 or TRBV12-4 and J usage is TRBJ2-6; the TRBD1 assignment by TCRdb is unverifiable without DNA. This CDR3 has 12 amino acids. The CDR3 spells CASSPGQGREAF.

CDR3 sequence: CAWSEGSSYNEQFF. The chain combines TRBV30 with TRBJ2-1. CDR1 is GTSNPN, CDR2 SVGIG, per germline (reference sequence). This CDR3 is 14 amino acids long.

V usage is TRBV4-1 and J usage is TRBJ1-3; TCRdb returns TRBD1, unconfirmable since there is no DNA. CDR3 length equals 17 residues. The germline V gene encodes CDR1 MGHRA and CDR2 YSYEKL. This CDR3 reads CASSHASGRGTGTTIYF.

V usage is TRBV20-1 and J usage is TRBJ1-1; TCRdb indicates TRBD1, and absent DNA this call remains unverified. Looked up from germline, CDR1 is DFQATT and CDR2 is SNEGSKA (reference sequence). This CDR3 region has 13 residues. CDR3 amino acids: CSAGSGGGTEAFF.

The gene calls are TRBV23-1 and TRBJ2-1; lacking DNA, the TRBD2 call made by TCRdb goes unchecked. Being an ORF, TRBV23-1 has a function that is uncertain. The CDR3 is 15 amino acids. CDR3 sequence: CASRQYGGDKPPNIF.

The chain uses TRBV6-6 and TRBJ1-1; TCRdb gives TRBD1 as the D gene, but with no DNA this cannot be confirmed. The CDR3 has 13 residues. Per the germline V gene, CDR1 is MNHNY and CDR2 is SVGAGI (reference sequence). CDR3 sequence reads: CASSPGTGTEAFF.

The chain uses TRBV6-2 or TRBV6-3 and TRBJ1-1; the TCRdb call, TRBD1, lacks DNA for checking. Looked up from germline, CDR1 is MNHEY and CDR2 is SVGEGT. The CDR3 has 14 amino acids. The CDR3 loop is CASRSAGGLPEAFF.

This chain connects TRBV5-1 to TRBJ1-1; the D call of TRBD1 rests on TCRdb alone, since no DNA is present to check it. CDR1 and CDR2 (germline): SGHRS, YFSETQ. The CDR3 covers 15 residues. CDR3 protein: CASSLLSVQGTEAFF.

The V and J genes are TRBV18 and TRBJ1-2; TCRdb returns TRBD1, unconfirmable since there is no DNA. The CDR3 has 14 residues. In germline, CDR1 is KGHSH, CDR2 LQKENI. The CDR3 spells CASSPLTDSYGYTF.

V usage is TRBV6-1 and J usage is TRBJ1-5; the D call from TCRdb, TRBD1, cannot be confirmed without DNA. Germline V lookup: CDR1 MNHNS, CDR2 SASEGT. The CDR3 runs 16 residues. CDR3 protein: CASSQGAGGSNQPQHF.

The chain carries TRBV3-1 and TRBJ2-4; the D gene TCRdb calls, TRBD1, cannot be checked with no DNA. This CDR3 contains 15 residues. Germline V gene data show CDR1 as LGHDT and CDR2 as YNNKEL (reference sequence). CDR3 in amino acids: CASSQPTSGANIQYF.

The gene calls are TRBV30 and TRBJ1-4. Germline V gene sequence: CDR1 GTSNPN, CDR2 SVGIG (reference sequence). This CDR3 contains 13 residues. CDR3 loop: CAWRGQAGEKLFF.

The chain combines TRBV7-2 with TRBJ1-1. The germline V gene encodes CDR1 SGHTA and CDR2 FQGNSA. This CDR3 is built from 13 residues. CDR3 amino acids: CASTSRLGTEAFF.

The J gene is TRBJ1-5, the V gene TRBV20-1; TCRdb designates TRBD1, a call that cannot be tested without DNA. The CDR3 contains 15 residues. CDR1 and CDR2 (germline): DFQATT, SNEGSKA (reference sequence). This CDR3 is CSLPLEGVGNQPQHF.

This chain connects TRBV7-2 to TRBJ2-2; there is no DNA to check the TCRdb D call of TRBD2. CDR3 length: 16 residues. Germline lookup yields CDR1 SGHTA and CDR2 FQGNSA. The CDR3 spells CASSYLGTSGTGELFF.

This chain connects TRBV7-8 to TRBJ2-5; TCRdb's assignment of TRBD2 cannot be checked, as there is no DNA. CDR3 length: 13 amino acids. Germline values: CDR1 SGHVS, CDR2 FQNEAQ. The CDR3 loop reads CASSYSLGETQYF.

The chain combines TRBV6-1 with TRBJ2-3; there is no DNA to check the TCRdb D call of TRBD1. CDR3 length: 16 amino acids. Germline V gene data show CDR1 as MNHNS and CDR2 as SASEGT. The CDR3 protein is CASSVTGMVGTDTQYF.

The rearrangement links TRBV20-1 to TRBJ2-3; TCRdb's D call of TRBD2 is untestable without DNA. Germline V gene sequence: CDR1 DFQATT, CDR2 SNEGSKA (reference sequence). This CDR3 has 15 amino acids. The chain's CDR3 is CSAREAGRCTDTQYF.

CDR3 residues: CASSLDPYNEQFF. The V call is TRBV5-1, the J call TRBJ2-1. Germline CDR1 is SGHRS and CDR2 is YFSETQ. The CDR3 consists of 13 residues. Full variable domain (remainder filled in from reference TRBV5-1 and TRBJ2-1): KAGVTQTPRYLIKTRGQQVTLSCSPISGHRSVSWYQQTPGQGLQFLFEYFSETQRNKGNFPGRFSGRQFSNSRSEMNVSTLELGDSALYLCASSLDPYNEQFFGPGTRLTVL.

The CDR3 loop reads CASGGRTGTTGELFF. The V and J genes are TRBV7-2 and TRBJ2-2; TCRdb's D gene call, TRBD2, goes unchecked for lack of DNA. This CDR3 is 15 amino acids long. From germline, CDR1 is SGHTA and CDR2 FQGNSA.